The clone carrying this TCR beta chain was counted only a few times. Its antigen is currently unknown. Researchers took blood at baseline, on cycle 4 day 1, and on cycle 7 day 1. The data were obtained in a study of OX40 agonist ivuxolimab in advanced cancers. In the study overall: In this trial design, patients received ivuxolimab intravenously at 0.01 to 10 mg/kg every 2 weeks. The study, taken as a whole, reports: Partial responders dosed at 0.1-3.0 mg/kg displayed clonal expansion ranking among the lowest. Certain nonresponders likewise exhibited a low normalized T-cell clonal expansion.

The data were produced by immunoSEQ multiplex PCR, yet TCRdb's version contains in-frame clones alone and is incomplete. The repertoire holds about 28,000 clones, with approximately 88% as singletons. V lost 6 bases, J lost 7 bases, and 8 bases stayed unmatched. Germline V gene sequence: CDR1 MDHEN, CDR2 SYDVKM. The CDR3 length is 15 residues. The TCR comes from an adult with an advanced solid tumor such as melanoma, head and neck, liver or kidney cancer. This specimen was CD4+ or CD8+ T cells sorted from blood, taken in a trial of the OX40 agonist ivuxolimab. The J gene is TRBJ1-4, the V gene TRBV28, with 10 positions matching TRBD1. The CDR3 spells CASRILTGGVEKLFF. The DNA of the CDR3 is TGTGCCAGCAGAATCCTGACAGGGGGCGTTGAAAAACTGTTTTTT.